The present TCR beta chain was sequenced within a study of CD4+ T cells in melanoma. CDR3 size: 15 residues. The V gene lost 4 bases and the J gene lost 3 bases, with 15 bases spanning the gap. Per germline, CDR1 LNHDA and CDR2 SQIVND (reference sequence). The method was immunoSEQ multiplex PCR; TCRdb's version includes in-frame clones alone and lacks a portion of them. The data show 55,000 or so clones, more than 60% seen once. About this clone: Its target is unknown.

Findings and caveats of the study: CD8+ T cell, macrophage and B cell function reportedly correlated with neoantigen-specific CD4+ T cells.

The source is a human donor with melanoma. This chain uses TRBV19 with TRBJ1-1, with a tentative D call TRBD1 (5 bases). Sequenced material: tumor tissue. The CDR3 loop reads CASSTSRRGDTEAFF. For the CDR3, the DNA is TGTGCCAGTAGTACCAGTCGACGAGGGGACACTGAAGCTTTCTTT. Looking up the rest from reference TRBV19 and TRBJ1-1 gives the full variable domain: DGGITQSPKYLFRKEGQNVTLSCEQNLNHDAMYWYRQDPGQGLRLIYYSQIVNDFQKGDIAEGYSVSREKKESFPLTVTSAQKNPTAFYLCASSTSRRGDTEAFFGQGTRLTVV.